This TCR beta chain emerged from a study of blood T cell repertoires in COVID-19. The wider study: Sites in the United States, Italy and Spain provided acute and convalescent COVID-19 samples. PBMCs, B-cell-depleted T cells, or T cells were the source of the cDNA or gDNA that made up the material.

In the study's own analysis: Reference gene primer amplification gave estimated nucleated cell counts. The data were produced by immunoSEQ multiplex PCR, yet TCRdb's version contains in-frame clones alone and is incomplete. That table supplies the V and J calls and clone size; D and trimming were determined from the DNA. The sample carries about 240,000 clones, approximately 83% recorded once. Germline CDR1 reads LNHDA; CDR2 reads SQIVND (reference sequence). This CDR3 is 16 amino acids long. The junction had 9 bases not matched to a gene; V was cut back by 6 bases and J by 2 bases. Ages ranged from about 18 to 89 years, with residence in about two dozen US areas.

The clonotype originates from a woman between 40 and 55 years old with acute COVID-19. Sequenced material: PBMCs or T cells enriched from blood (not recorded which). The V gene is TRBV19, the J gene TRBJ2-2, with 7 bases fitting TRBD2. In DNA form, the CDR3 reads TGTGCCAGTAGGGGTCTAGCGGAAGAAAACACCGGGGAGCTGTTTTTT. Its protein product is CASRGLAEENTGELFF.